This T cell receptor (beta chain) was identified in a study of regulatory T cells in long-lasting Graves disease. Overall study: The antithyroid drugs taken by newly diagnosed Graves' patients had been used for under 3 months.

The sample's time point: newly diagnosed GD, antithyroid drugs for less than 3 months. PBMC-derived RNA was used for the TCR library. Germline-derived CDR1 and CDR2 are SGHKS and YYEKEE (reference sequence). This CDR3 contains 18 residues. Trimming removed 1 base at V and 0 bases at J, with 14 bases between. Library construction for TCR beta used iRepertoire HTBI primers and Arm-PCR of CDR3 regions. TCRdb reprocessed the multiplex PCR reads with MiXCR, giving one entry per CDR3 protein. The sample yields about half a million distinct CDR3 sequences, about 11% seen once. These same data were also listed under a study on T cells in Graves' hyperthyroidism and ophthalmopathy. Per that paper: With a duration under 2 months, the hyperthyroidism was newly diagnosed in patients aged 18 to 65. When the TCR CDR3 underwent first-round RT-PCR, the HTBI primer set was used.

The chain has TRBV5-5 and TRBJ2-6; tentatively, D is TRBD1 (5 bases). This TCR came from a woman in her twenties or thirties with Graves disease. The sample consisted of peripheral blood mononuclear cells (PBMCs), taken at new diagnosis, from a patient treated with antithyroid drugs. Here the CDR3 reads CASSLSIDSLSGANVLTF. The CDR3 DNA is TGTGCCAGCAGCTTGAGCATCGACAGCCTCTCTGGGGCCAACGTCCTGACTTTC.